The source of this TCR beta chain is a study of cytomegalovirus exposure and HLA in healthy donors. Study-wide results and caveats: Among the sequence variants, a highly shared cluster was likely an artifact of sequencing.

PCR was performed using 60 Vbeta and 13 Jbeta primers. The data were produced by immunoSEQ multiplex PCR, yet TCRdb's version contains in-frame clones alone and is incomplete. This sample has 75,000 to 90,000 clones, with roughly 79% found just once. Points on this clone: Its target is unknown.

The specimen sequenced was PBMCs. This TCR derives from a male donor in good health and CMV-seropositive.

The DNA of the CDR3 is TGTGCCAGCAGGCCGACTCGCGCCTACGAGCAGTACTTC. Translation: CASRPTRAYEQYF. This chain uses TRBV6-5 with TRBJ2-7; no definite D call. In germline, CDR1 is MNHEY, CDR2 SVGAGI. The CDR3 contains 13 residues. The V end lost 6 bases, the J end lost 2 bases, and 11 bases lay between the germline ends.